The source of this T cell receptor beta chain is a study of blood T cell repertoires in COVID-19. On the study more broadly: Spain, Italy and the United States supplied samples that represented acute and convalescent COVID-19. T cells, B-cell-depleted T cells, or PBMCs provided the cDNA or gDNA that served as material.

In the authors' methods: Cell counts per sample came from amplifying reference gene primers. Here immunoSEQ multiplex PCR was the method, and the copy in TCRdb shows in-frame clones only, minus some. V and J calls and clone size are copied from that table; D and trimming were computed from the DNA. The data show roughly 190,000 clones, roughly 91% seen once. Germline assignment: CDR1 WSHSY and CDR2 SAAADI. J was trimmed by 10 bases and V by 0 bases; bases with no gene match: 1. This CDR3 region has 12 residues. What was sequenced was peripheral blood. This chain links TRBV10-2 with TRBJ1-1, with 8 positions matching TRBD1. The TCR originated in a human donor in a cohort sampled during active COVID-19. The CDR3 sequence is CASSESGTGAFF. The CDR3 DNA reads TGCGCCAGCAGTGAGTCTGGGACAGGAGCTTTCTTT.